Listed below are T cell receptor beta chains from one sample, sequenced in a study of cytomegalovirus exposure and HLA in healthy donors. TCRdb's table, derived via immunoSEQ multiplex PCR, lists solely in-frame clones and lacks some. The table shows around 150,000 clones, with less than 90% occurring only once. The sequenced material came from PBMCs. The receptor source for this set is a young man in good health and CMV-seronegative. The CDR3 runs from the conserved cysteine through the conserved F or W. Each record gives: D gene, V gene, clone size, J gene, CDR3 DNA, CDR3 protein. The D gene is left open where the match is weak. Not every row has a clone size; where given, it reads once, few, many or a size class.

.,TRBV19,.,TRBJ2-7,TGTGCCAGTAGTTCAGTATTGTCGACAGGTTCCTACGAGCAGTACTTC,CASSSVLSTGSYEQYF
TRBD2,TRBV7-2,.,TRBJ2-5,TGTGCCAGCAGACTATCTAGCGGGGGGGAGACCCAGTACTTC,CASRLSSGGETQYF
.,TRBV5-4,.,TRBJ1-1,TGTGCCAGCAGCTCAGGGTTACGAACTGAAGCTTTCTTT,CASSSGLRTEAFF
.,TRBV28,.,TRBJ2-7,TGTGCCAGCACCCGGCCGGGGAGATACGAGCAGTACTTC,CASTRPGRYEQYF
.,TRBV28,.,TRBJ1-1,TGTGCCAGCAGTTACCTCGTAAGCCCTCCGGGGGCTTTCTTT,CASSYLVSPPGAFF
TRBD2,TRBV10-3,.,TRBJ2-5,TGTGCCATCAGTCGTGGCGGGAGAAGCGCAGAGACCCAGTACTTC,CAISRGGRSAETQYF
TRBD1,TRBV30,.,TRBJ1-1,TGTGCCTGGAGTGTAGCCGGGGACAGCACTGAAGCTTTCTTT,CAWSVAGDSTEAFF
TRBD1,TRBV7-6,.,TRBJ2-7,TGTGCCAGCAGCGAAGGGGACAGACCCTACGAGCAGTACTTC,CASSEGDRPYEQYF
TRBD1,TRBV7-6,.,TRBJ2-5,TGTGCCAGCAGCCTCGGACAGGCCAACCCTAAAGAGACCCAGTACTTC,CASSLGQANPKETQYF
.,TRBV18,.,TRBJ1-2,TGTGCCAGCTCACCTTTGGCAGGGGATGTTGGCTACACCTTC,CASSPLAGDVGYTF
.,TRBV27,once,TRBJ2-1,TGTGCCAGCAGTTTAAAGGCGGTTCCCCACAATGAGCAGTTCTTC,CASSLKAVPHNEQFF
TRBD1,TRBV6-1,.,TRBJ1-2,TGTGCCAGCAGTCCAGGGGGCCCGAGCAATTATGGCTACACCTTC,CASSPGGPSNYGYTF
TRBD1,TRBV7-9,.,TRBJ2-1,TGTGCCAGCAGCTCCCACCCGGGACAGGCCGTCAATGAGCAGTTCTTC,CASSSHPGQAVNEQFF
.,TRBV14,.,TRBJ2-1,TGTGCCAGCAGCCAAGACCCCCTTGAGCAGTTCTTC,CASSQDPLEQFF
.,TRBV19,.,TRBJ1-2,TGTGCCAGTAGTCCCGGTTCCGCGCTTAACTATGGCTACACCTTC,CASSPGSALNYGYTF
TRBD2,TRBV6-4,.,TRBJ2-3,TGTGCCAGCAGTGACTCCGGCGGGGGGGGCTTGGATACGCAGTATTTT,CASSDSGGGGLDTQYF
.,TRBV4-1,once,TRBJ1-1,TGCGCCAGTTGGGGCAGGAGGAACACTGAAGCTTTCTTT,CASWGRRNTEAFF
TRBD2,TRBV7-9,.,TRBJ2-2,TGTGCCAGCAGCTTAGCGGCGGGGGGTACCGGGGAGCTGTTTTTT,CASSLAAGGTGELFF
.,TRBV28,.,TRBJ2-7,TGTGCCAGCAGTTCCATGTTGGACACGAGCTCCTACGAGCAGTACTTC,CASSSMLDTSSYEQYF
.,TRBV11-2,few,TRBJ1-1,TGTGCCAGCAGCCCCAGTCGTTCTGAAGCTTTCTTT,CASSPSRSEAFF
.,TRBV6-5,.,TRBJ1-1,TGTGCCAGCAGTCGGGACACTGAAGCTTTCTTT,CASSRDTEAFF
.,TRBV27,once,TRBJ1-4,TGTGCCAGCAGTCATGCAGGGTCTAATGAAAAACTGTTTTTT,CASSHAGSNEKLFF
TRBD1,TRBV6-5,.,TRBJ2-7,TGTGCCAGCAGGACAGGGTCCAGCTCCTACGAGCAGTACTTC,CASRTGSSSYEQYF
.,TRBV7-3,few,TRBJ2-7,TGTGCCAGCAGCTTAACAGGGGGGGGCGGGCAGTACTTC,CASSLTGGGGQYF
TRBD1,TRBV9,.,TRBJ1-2,TGTGCCAGCAGCCCCAGGACAGGGGGTGGCTACACCTTC,CASSPRTGGGYTF
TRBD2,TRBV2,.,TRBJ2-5,TGTGCCAGCAGACCACTAGCGGGAGTTCGAGAGACCCAGTACTTC,CASRPLAGVRETQYF
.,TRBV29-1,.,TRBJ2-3,TGCAGCGTTCTCAGGGGTACGCAGTATTTT,CSVLRGTQYF
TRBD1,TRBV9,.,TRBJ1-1,TGTGCCAGCAGCCGCGGACAGGGGACTGAAGCTTTCTTT,CASSRGQGTEAFF
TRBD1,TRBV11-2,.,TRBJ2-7,TGTGCCAGCAGCTTTCAAGCGGACAGGGACTACGAGCAGTACTTC,CASSFQADRDYEQYF
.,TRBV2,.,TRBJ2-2,TGTGCCAGCAACAACGGACTGAACACCGGGGAGCTGTTTTTT,CASNNGLNTGELFF
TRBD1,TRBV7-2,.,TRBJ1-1,TGTGCCAGCGGGGGACAGGCCACCACTGAAGCTTTCTTT,CASGGQATTEAFF
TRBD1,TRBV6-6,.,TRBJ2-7,TGTGCCAGCAGTTACTCGACAGGGTTCGAGCAGTACTTC,CASSYSTGFEQYF
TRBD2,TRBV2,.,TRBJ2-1,TGTGCCAGCAGTGAAGATGGGGGGGGGACCTACAATGAGCAGTTCTTC,CASSEDGGGTYNEQFF
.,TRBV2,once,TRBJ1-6,TGTGCCAGCAGTGGGTCCGCGCCGGGGTCACCCCTCCACTTT,CASSGSAPGSPLHF
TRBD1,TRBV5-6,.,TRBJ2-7,TGTGCCAGCAGCTTGGCCCTCCCTCCCGGGACAGGGGGCTACGAGCAGTACTTC,CASSLALPPGTGGYEQYF
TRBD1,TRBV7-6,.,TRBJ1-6,TGTGCCAGCAGCTTAAGGACAGGGGACAATTCACCCCTCCACTTT,CASSLRTGDNSPLHF
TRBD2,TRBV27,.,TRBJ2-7,TGTGCCAGCAGGCCCGCCCTGACTAGCGTCTACGAGCAGTACTTC,CASRPALTSVYEQYF
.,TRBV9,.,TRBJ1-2,TGTGCCAGCAGCGTAGCTATTTCTAACTATGGCTACACCTTC,CASSVAISNYGYTF
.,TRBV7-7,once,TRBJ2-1,TGTGCTAGCAGCTTAAACACTAACAATGAGCAGTTCTTC,CASSLNTNNEQFF
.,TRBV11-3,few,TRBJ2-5,TGTGCCAGCAGCCGAAGCAACGGGGAGACCCAGTACTTC,CASSRSNGETQYF
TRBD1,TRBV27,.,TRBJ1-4,TGTGCCAGCAGTTTAAAACAGGGGGCGCAGAAACTGTTTTTT,CASSLKQGAQKLFF
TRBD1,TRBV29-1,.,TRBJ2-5,TGCAGCGTTGATGGGACAGGCTCAGAGACCCAGTACTTC,CSVDGTGSETQYF
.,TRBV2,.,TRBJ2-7,TGTGCCAGCAGTGACCAAGCGGCGACCTCCTACGAGCAGTACTTC,CASSDQAATSYEQYF
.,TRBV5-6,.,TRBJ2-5,TGTGCCAGCAGCTTTTCCCGACTAGGCGTGTTTGAGACCCAGTACTTC,CASSFSRLGVFETQYF
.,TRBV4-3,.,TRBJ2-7,TGCGCCAGCAGCCAAGATGCGGGTCCTTCCTACGAGCAGTACTTC,CASSQDAGPSYEQYF
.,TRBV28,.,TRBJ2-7,TGTGCCAGCAGGCCAAGGGGGGGCAGGACCTACGAGCAGTACTTC,CASRPRGGRTYEQYF
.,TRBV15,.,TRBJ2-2,TGTGCCACCAGCCAGAACACCGGGGAGCTGTTTTTT,CATSQNTGELFF
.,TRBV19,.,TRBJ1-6,TGTGCCAGTAGTATGGATAGACTCATAGGTTCACCCCTCCACTTT,CASSMDRLIGSPLHF
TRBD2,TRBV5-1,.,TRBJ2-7,TGCGCCACCTCGCCGGGGACTAGGTCCTACGAGCAGTACTTC,CATSPGTRSYEQYF
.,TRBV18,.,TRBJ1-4,TGTGCCAGCTCAGAGAAGGAAAAACTGTTTTTT,CASSEKEKLFF